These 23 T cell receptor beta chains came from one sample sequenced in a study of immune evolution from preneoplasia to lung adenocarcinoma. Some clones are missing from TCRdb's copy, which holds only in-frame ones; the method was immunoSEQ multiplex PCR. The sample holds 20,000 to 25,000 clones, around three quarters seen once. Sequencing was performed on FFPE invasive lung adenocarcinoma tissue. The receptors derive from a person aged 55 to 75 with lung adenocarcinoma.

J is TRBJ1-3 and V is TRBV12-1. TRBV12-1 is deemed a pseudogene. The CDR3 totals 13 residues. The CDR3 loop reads CASSPPSGNTIYF. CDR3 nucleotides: TGTGCCAGCAGCCCTCCATCTGGAAACACCATATATTTT.

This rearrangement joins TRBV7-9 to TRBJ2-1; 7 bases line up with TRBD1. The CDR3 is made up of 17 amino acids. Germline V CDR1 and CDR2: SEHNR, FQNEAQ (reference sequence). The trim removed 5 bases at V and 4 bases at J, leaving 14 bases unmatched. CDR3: CASSLPYPGQVYNEQFF. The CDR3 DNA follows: TGTGCCAGCAGCCTACCGTACCCCGGACAGGTTTACAATGAGCAGTTCTTC.

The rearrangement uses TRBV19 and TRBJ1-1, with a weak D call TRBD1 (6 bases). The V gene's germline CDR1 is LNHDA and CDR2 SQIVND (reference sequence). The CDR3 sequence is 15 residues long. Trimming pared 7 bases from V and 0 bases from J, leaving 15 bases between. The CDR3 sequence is CASKQGSPLNTEAFF. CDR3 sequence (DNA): TGTGCCAGTAAACAGGGCAGTCCCTTGAACACTGAAGCTTTCTTT.

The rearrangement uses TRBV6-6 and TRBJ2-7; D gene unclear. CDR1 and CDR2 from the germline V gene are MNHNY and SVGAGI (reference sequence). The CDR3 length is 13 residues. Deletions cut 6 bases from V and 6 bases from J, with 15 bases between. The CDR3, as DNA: TGTGCCAGCAGCCCCCACGGATACTGCGAGCAGTACTTC. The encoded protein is CASSPHGYCEQYF.

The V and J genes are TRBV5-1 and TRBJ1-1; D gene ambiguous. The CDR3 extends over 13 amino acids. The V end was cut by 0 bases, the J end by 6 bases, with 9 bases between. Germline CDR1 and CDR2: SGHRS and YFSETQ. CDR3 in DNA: TGCGCCAGCAGCTTGGTTGGGAATTCTGAAGCTTTCTTT. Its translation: CASSLVGNSEAFF.

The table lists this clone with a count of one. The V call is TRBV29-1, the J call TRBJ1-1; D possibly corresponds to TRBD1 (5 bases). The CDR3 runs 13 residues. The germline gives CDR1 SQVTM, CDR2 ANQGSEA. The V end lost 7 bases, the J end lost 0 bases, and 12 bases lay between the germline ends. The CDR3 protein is CSGQTDMNTEAFF. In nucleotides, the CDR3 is TGCAGCGGGCAGACAGACATGAACACTGAAGCTTTCTTT.

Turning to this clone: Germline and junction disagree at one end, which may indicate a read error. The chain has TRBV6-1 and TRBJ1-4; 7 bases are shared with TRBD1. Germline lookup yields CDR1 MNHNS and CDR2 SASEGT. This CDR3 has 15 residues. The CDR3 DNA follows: TGTGTCAGCAGAGGGGGCTCAACAACTAATGAAAAACTGTTTTTT. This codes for CVSRGGSTTNEKLFF.

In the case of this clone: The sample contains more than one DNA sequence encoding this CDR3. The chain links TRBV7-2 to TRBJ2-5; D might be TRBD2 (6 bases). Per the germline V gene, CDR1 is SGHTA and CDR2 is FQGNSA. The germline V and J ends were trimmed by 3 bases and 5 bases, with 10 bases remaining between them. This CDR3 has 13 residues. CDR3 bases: TGTGCCAGCAGCTTCGGGGCGGGGGAGACCCAGTACTTC. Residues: CASSFGAGETQYF.

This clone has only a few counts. CDR3 loop: CASSLGAGLETQYF. The CDR3 bases are TGTGCCAGCAGTTTGGGCGCAGGGTTAGAGACCCAGTACTTC. V and J are TRBV28 and TRBJ2-5, with D possibly matching TRBD1 (5 bases). CDR1 and CDR2 from the germline V gene are MDHEN and SYDVKM. The ends were cut back, 3 bases at V and 4 bases at J, with 12 bases in the middle. CDR3 length equals 14 residues.

The CDR3 region is CATSRTTGGVGYGYTF. The CDR3 nucleotides read TGTGCCACCAGCAGAACGACAGGGGGGGTTGGCTATGGCTACACCTTC. V is TRBV15 and J is TRBJ1-2; 9 bases fit TRBD1. Unmatched junction bases numbered 8, after V lost 2 bases and J lost 4 bases. The CDR3 covers 16 residues. Germline CDR1 is LNHNV and CDR2 is YYDKDF (reference sequence).

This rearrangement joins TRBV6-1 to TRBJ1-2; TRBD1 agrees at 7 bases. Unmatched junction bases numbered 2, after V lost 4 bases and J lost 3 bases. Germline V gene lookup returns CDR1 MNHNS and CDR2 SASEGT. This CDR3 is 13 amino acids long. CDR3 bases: TGTGCCAGCAGTGTGACAGGGCACTATGGCTACACCTTC. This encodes CASSVTGHYGYTF.

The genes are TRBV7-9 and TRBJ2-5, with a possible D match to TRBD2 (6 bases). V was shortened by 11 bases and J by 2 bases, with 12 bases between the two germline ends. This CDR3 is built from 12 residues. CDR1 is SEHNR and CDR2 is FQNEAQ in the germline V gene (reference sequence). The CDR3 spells CAAGLLQETQYF. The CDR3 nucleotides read TGTGCCGCGGGGCTATTACAAGAGACCCAGTACTTC. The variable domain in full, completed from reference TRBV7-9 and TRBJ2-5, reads DTGVSQNPRHKITKRGQNVTFRCDPISEHNRLYWYRQTLGQGPEFLTYFQNEAQLEKSRLLSDRFSAERPKGSFSTLEIQRTEQGDSAMYLCAAGLLQETQYFGPGTRLLVL.

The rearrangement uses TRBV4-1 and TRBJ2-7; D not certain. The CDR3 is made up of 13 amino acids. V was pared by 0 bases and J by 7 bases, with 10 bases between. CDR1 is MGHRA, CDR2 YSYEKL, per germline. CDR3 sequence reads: CASSQESYLEQYF. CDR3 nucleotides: TGCGCCAGCAGCCAAGAAAGTTATCTGGAGCAGTACTTC.

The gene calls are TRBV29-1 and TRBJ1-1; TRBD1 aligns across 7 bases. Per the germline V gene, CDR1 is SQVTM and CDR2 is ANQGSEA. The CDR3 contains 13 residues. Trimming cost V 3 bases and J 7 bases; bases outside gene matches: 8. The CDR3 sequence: CSVDRGGTGEAFF. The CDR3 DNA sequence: TGCAGCGTTGACAGGGGGGGAACAGGTGAAGCTTTCTTT.

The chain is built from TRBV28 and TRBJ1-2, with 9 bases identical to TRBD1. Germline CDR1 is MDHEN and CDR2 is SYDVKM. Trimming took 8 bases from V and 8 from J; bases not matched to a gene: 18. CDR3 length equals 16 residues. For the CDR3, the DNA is TGTGCCAGCCGACCGGGACAGGGATTGTCTGGGGTAGGCTACACCTTC. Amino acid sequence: CASRPGQGLSGVGYTF.

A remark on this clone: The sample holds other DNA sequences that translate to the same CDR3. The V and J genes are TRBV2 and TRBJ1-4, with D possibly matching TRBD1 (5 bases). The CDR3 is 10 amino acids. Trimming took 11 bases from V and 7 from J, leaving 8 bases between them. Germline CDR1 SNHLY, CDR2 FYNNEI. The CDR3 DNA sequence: TGTGCCTCCAGGGTTGAAAAACTGTTTTTT. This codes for CASRVEKLFF.

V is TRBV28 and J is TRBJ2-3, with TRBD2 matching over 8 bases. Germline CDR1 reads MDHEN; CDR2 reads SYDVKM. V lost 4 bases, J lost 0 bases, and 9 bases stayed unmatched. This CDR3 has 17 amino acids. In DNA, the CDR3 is TGTGCCAGCAGTTCGAATAGGGTAGCGGGAAGCACAGATACGCAGTATTTT. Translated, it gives CASSSNRVAGSTDTQYF.

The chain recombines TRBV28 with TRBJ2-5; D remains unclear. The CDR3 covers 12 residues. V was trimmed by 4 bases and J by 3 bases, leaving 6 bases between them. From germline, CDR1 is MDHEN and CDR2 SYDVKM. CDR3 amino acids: CASSSGKETQYF. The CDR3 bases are TGTGCCAGCAGTTCTGGGAAAGAGACCCAGTACTTC.

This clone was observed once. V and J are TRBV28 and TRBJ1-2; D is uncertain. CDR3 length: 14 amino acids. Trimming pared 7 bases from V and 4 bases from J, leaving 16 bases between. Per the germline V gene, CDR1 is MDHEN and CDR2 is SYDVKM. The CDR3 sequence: CASNRGEGVYGYTF. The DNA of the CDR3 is TGTGCCAGCAACAGAGGCGAGGGAGTCTATGGCTACACCTTC.

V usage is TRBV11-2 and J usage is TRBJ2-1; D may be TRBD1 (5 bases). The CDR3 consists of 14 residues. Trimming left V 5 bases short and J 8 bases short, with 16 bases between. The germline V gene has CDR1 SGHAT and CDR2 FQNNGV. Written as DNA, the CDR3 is TGTGCCAGCAGCCTTAGATCCCAAGGGGATGAGCAGTTCTTC. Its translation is CASSLRSQGDEQFF.

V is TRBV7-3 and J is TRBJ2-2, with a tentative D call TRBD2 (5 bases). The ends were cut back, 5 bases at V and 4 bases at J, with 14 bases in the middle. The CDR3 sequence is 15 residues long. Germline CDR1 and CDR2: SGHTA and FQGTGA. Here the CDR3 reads CASSPTPGSTGELFF. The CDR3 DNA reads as TGTGCCAGCAGCCCGACCCCTGGGAGCACCGGGGAGCTGTTTTTT.

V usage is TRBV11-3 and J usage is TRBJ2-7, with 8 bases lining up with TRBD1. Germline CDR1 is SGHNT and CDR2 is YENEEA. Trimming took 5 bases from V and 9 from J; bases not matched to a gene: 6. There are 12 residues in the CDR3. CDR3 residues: CASSAGTGPQYF. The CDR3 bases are TGTGCCAGCAGCGCCGGGACAGGACCGCAGTACTTC. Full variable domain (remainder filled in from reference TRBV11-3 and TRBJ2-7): EAGVVQSPRYKIIEKKQPVAFWCNPISGHNTLYWYLQNLGQGPELLIRYENEEAVDDSQLPKDRFSAERLKGVDSTLKIQPAELGDSAVYLCASSAGTGPQYFGPGTRLTVT.

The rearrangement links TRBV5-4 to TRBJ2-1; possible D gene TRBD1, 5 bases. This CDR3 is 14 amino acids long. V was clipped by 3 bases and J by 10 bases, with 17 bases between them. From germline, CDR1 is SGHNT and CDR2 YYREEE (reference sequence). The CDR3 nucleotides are TGTGCCAGCAGCTCGGATCAGGGTAAAAAGGAGCAGTTCTTC. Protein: CASSSDQGKKEQFF.